One sample yielded the 32 T cell receptor beta chains listed below, sequenced in a study of post-analysis software for immune sequencing data (dated by TCRdb to 2013 to 2016). Receptor libraries were prepared by PCR. Sequencing took place on an Illumina HiSeq 2500. To reduce PCR and sequencing biases, unique molecular identifiers were built into the TCR beta cDNA libraries. TCRdb's own reprocessing of the public reads used fastp at Q25 and MiXCR and kept productive beta chains. A single entry per CDR3 protein holds the most common genes and DNA from its merged rows. Across this sample there are 150,000 to 200,000 distinct CDR3 sequences, with around 36% seen only once. Of the sample, under 30% is held by the ten largest clones. The time point label for this specimen denotes: second blood draw from one MS patient after hematopoietic stem cell transplantation. Material: blood, obtained after autologous hematopoietic stem cell transplantation. These TCRs come from a girl aged 5 to 17 with multiple sclerosis. Donor details come from another sample of the same person, matched by shared clones.

This rearrangement joins TRBV7-9 to TRBJ2-1, with a weak D call TRBD2 (6 bases). The V gene's germline CDR1 is SEHNR and CDR2 FQNEAQ (reference sequence). The CDR3 sequence is 13 residues long. V dropped 11 bases and J dropped 7 bases, with 18 bases sitting between them. CDR3 protein: CADGGGTWNEQFF. DNA of the CDR3: TGTGCCGACGGTGGGGGGACTTGGAATGAGCAGTTCTTC.

The CDR3 DNA is TGCAGTGCTCCACCCTTGTTCTTC. Translation gives CSAPPLFF. V and J are TRBV20-1 and TRBJ2-1; D remains unclear. CDR1 and CDR2 from the germline V gene are DFQATT and SNEGSKA (reference sequence). V lost 5 bases and J 15 bases, leaving 8 bases between the germline ends. The CDR3 sequence is 8 residues long.

This rearrangement joins TRBV12-3 or TRBV12-4 to TRBJ2-7; 10 positions match TRBD1. The last part of the DNA fits TRBJ2-5 better; the J call may be wrong. CDR3 length: 15 amino acids. The DNA of the CDR3 is TGTGCCAGCAGTGGAGGACAGGGGGGTTCGGAGACCCAGTACTTC. Its translation: CASSGGQGGSETQYF.

The V and J genes are TRBV20-1 and TRBJ2-1, with TRBD2 identical over 12 bases. Per germline, CDR1 DFQATT and CDR2 SNEGSKA (reference sequence). The CDR3 consists of 14 residues. V lost 1 base to trimming and J lost 9 bases; unmatched junction nucleotides: 4. CDR3 amino acids: CSARGTSGVGEQFF. The CDR3 DNA reads as TGCAGTGCTAGAGGGACTAGCGGGGTAGGTGAGCAGTTCTTC.

This chain uses TRBV14 with TRBJ2-7, with D perhaps matching TRBD1 (6 bases). This CDR3 is 16 amino acids long. The V end was cut by 1 base, the J end by 2 bases, with 15 bases between. Germline CDR1 reads SGHDN; CDR2 reads FVKESK. The DNA of the CDR3 is TGTGCCAGCAGCCAAGGACTCGGCTGGGACACCTACGAGCAGTACTTC. It is translated as CASSQGLGWDTYEQYF.

The genes are TRBV28 and TRBJ1-2; D gene uncertain. With 4 bases removed from V and 6 bases from J, the gap between germline ends came to 12 bases. The CDR3 is made up of 13 amino acids. Germline CDR1 is MDHEN and CDR2 is SYDVKM. CDR3 sequence (DNA): TGTGCCAGCAGTTCGGAGACTCCCGATGGCTACACCTTC. Protein product: CASSSETPDGYTF.

The gene calls are TRBV6-5 and TRBJ2-1; 14 nucleotides match TRBD2. Germline V gene lookup returns CDR1 MNHEY and CDR2 SVGAGI. The CDR3 contains 21 residues. The trim removed 2 bases at V and 1 base at J, leaving 13 bases unmatched. The CDR3 sequence is CASSYEPGTSGSIRSYNEQFF. The CDR3 nucleotides are TGTGCCAGCAGTTACGAACCCGGGACTAGCGGGAGTATAAGGTCCTACAATGAGCAGTTCTTC.

The genes are TRBV14 and TRBJ2-5; 7 bases match TRBD1. Germline V gives CDR1 SGHDN, CDR2 FVKESK. This CDR3 comprises 16 residues. J lost 5 bases, V lost 0 bases, and 9 bases had no gene match. CDR3 nucleotide sequence: TGTGCCAGCAGCCAAGAAAGTGACAGGGCGAGCGAGACCCAGTACTTC. Protein: CASSQESDRASETQYF.

This clonotype was picked up a small number of times. V is TRBV11-2 and J is TRBJ2-7; D is unclear. The CDR3 totals 16 residues. V was clipped by 5 bases and J by 3 bases, with 20 bases between them. Germline lookup yields CDR1 SGHAT and CDR2 FQNNGV. CDR3 sequence reads: CASSPLLLDTNYEQYF. DNA of the CDR3: TGTGCCAGCAGCCCACTTCTTTTAGACACCAACTACGAGCAGTACTTC.

The gene calls are TRBV5-8 and TRBJ2-1, with D possibly TRBD1 on 6 matching bases. The V end lost 4 bases, the J end lost 6 bases, and 14 bases lay between the germline ends. Germline V gene sequence: CDR1 SGHTS, CDR2 YDEGEE. The CDR3 sequence is 14 residues long. In DNA, the CDR3 is TGTGCCAGCAGCCCGGGACAACGACGCAATGAGCAGTTCTTC. This codes for CASSPGQRRNEQFF.

In its sample, this clonotype ranks as medium-sized. The chain combines TRBV7-9 with TRBJ1-1; TRBD1 agrees at 7 bases. This CDR3 has 14 residues. V dropped 6 bases and J dropped 2; count of bases not matched to a gene: 6. Germline CDR1 SEHNR, CDR2 FQNEAQ (reference sequence). The CDR3 region is CASRVGTANTEAFF. In DNA form, the CDR3 reads TGTGCCAGCAGAGTCGGGACAGCCAACACTGAAGCTTTCTTT. The whole variable domain, remainder taken from reference TRBV7-9 and TRBJ1-1, is DTGVSQNPRHKITKRGQNVTFRCDPISEHNRLYWYRQTLGQGPEFLTYFQNEAQLEKSRLLSDRFSAERPKGSFSTLEIQRTEQGDSAMYLCASRVGTANTEAFFGQGTRLTVV.

This chain uses TRBV6-1 with TRBJ2-7, with 10 positions matching TRBD2. The germline gives CDR1 MNHNS, CDR2 SASEGT. Trimming removed 6 bases from V and 0 bases from J; junction bases left unmatched: 8. This CDR3 comprises 16 residues. In DNA form, the CDR3 reads TGTGCCAGCAGGGAAATAGCGGGAGGTATCTCCTACGAGCAGTACTTC. The encoded protein is CASREIAGGISYEQYF.

In its sample, this clonotype was seen a few times. J is TRBJ2-5 and V is TRBV20-1; 7 bases are shared with TRBD2. Trimming took 3 bases from V and 0 from J; bases not matched to a gene: 4. The CDR3 covers 14 residues. CDR1 and CDR2 (germline): DFQATT, SNEGSKA (reference sequence). The CDR3 coding sequence is TGCAGTGCTAGGGGACTACTGTACCAAGAGACCCAGTACTTC. The encoded protein is CSARGLLYQETQYF.

The V call is TRBV7-9, the J call TRBJ1-4, with a possible D match to TRBD1 (6 bases). Germline CDR1 reads SEHNR; CDR2 reads FQNEAQ (reference sequence). This CDR3 is 15 amino acids long. V shed 6 bases and J shed 0 bases, with 11 bases lying between them. The CDR3 spells CASSHGDTTNEKLFF. Written as DNA, the CDR3 is TGTGCCAGCAGTCACGGGGACACAACTAATGAAAAACTGTTTTTT.

This clonotype was picked up a small number of times. The chain recombines TRBV6-2 or TRBV6-3 with TRBJ2-7; TRBD2 matches at 11 bases. The CDR3 has 14 residues. The trim removed 8 bases at V and 3 bases at J, leaving 6 bases unmatched. Germline CDR1 MNHEY, CDR2 SVGEGT. The CDR3, as DNA: TGTGCCAGCCTAAGACTAGCGGGGAGCTACGAGCAGTACTTC. Its translation is CASLRLAGSYEQYF.

This clonotype has ten or more counts. The chain is built from TRBV29-1 and TRBJ2-1; the match to TRBD2 covers 12 bases. The V segment lost 6 bases and the J segment 12 bases; nucleotides outside the gene matches: 12. CDR3 length: 14 residues. Germline values: CDR1 SQVTM, CDR2 ANQGSEA. CDR3 residues: CSVSTSGSGFGQFF. The CDR3 region has the DNA TGCAGCGTGTCGACTAGCGGGAGTGGGTTTGGGCAGTTCTTC.

V usage is TRBV5-1 and J usage is TRBJ2-3, with D perhaps matching TRBD1 or TRBD2 (5 bases each). Trimming took off 0 bases at V and 6 bases at J, with 20 bases between the two ends. CDR1 SGHRS and CDR2 YFSETQ come from the germline V gene. CDR3 length: 17 residues. The CDR3, as DNA: TGCGCCAGCAGCTTGGGCCGGGACCTCCGAACGGGCGATACGCAGTATTTT. Protein sequence: CASSLGRDLRTGDTQYF.

The rearrangement links TRBV6-2 or TRBV6-3 to TRBJ2-7, with D possibly being TRBD2 (5 bases). The CDR3 extends over 12 amino acids. CDR1 and CDR2 (germline): MNHEY, SVGEGT. The ends were cut back, 6 bases at V and 4 bases at J, with 10 bases in the middle. This CDR3 is CASSLTRYEQYF. CDR3 coding DNA: TGTGCCAGCAGCCTCACTAGATACGAGCAGTACTTC.

The CDR3 protein is CASSLTTDGYTF. As DNA, the CDR3 is TGTGCCAGCAGCCTAACCACGGATGGCTACACCTTC. J is TRBJ1-2 and V is TRBV7-2; D ambiguous. V lost 5 bases to trimming and J lost 6 bases, with 10 bases between them. This CDR3 spans 12 amino acids. CDR1 and CDR2 (germline): SGHTA, FQGNSA.

J is TRBJ2-7 and V is TRBV20-1; TRBD1 agrees at 8 bases. The J segment lost 3 bases and the V segment lost 0 bases, leaving 10 bases of the junction unmatched. Germline assignment: CDR1 DFQATT and CDR2 SNEGSKA (reference sequence). The CDR3 has 16 residues. The CDR3 loop reads CSARDIRGQALYEQYF. As DNA, the CDR3 is TGCAGTGCTAGAGATATCAGGGGGCAAGCTCTCTACGAGCAGTACTTC.

DNA for the CDR3: TGTGCCAGCAGGCGGGAGCCCACAGAGACCCAGTACTTC. Translation: CASRREPTETQYF. The chain has TRBV6-1 and TRBJ2-7; 7 nucleotides align to TRBD2. The better agreement between TRBJ2-5 and the DNA end casts doubt on the J call. CDR1 is MNHNS and CDR2 is SASEGT in the germline V gene. The CDR3 totals 13 residues.

CDR3 DNA: TGTGCCAGCAATCCATGGGGGGGCCCAGATTCACCCCTCCACTTT. This translates into CASNPWGGPDSPLHF. The V call is TRBV9, the J call TRBJ1-6; D is perhaps TRBD1 (6 bases). V shed 6 bases and J shed 8 bases, with 18 bases lying between them. The V gene's germline CDR1 is SGDLS and CDR2 YYNGEE. The CDR3 totals 15 residues.

In DNA form, the CDR3 reads TGCGCCAGCAGGGAAGGACAGGGGGTCAAAGAGACCCAGTACTTC. Protein sequence: CASREGQGVKETQYF. This chain uses TRBV5-1 with TRBJ2-5, with 10 bases matching TRBD1. Trimming took 5 bases from V and 3 from J; bases not matched to a gene: 7. The CDR3 length is 15 residues. The germline V gene has CDR1 SGHRS and CDR2 YFSETQ. Using reference TRBV5-1 and TRBJ2-5 for the parts outside the CDR3, the full variable domain is KAGVTQTPRYLIKTRGQQVTLSCSPISGHRSVSWYQQTPGQGLQFLFEYFSETQRNKGNFPGRFSGRQFSNSRSEMNVSTLELGDSALYLCASREGQGVKETQYFGPGTRLLVL.

V is TRBV5-5 and J is TRBJ1-2, with D perhaps TRBD1 (5 bases). Per germline, CDR1 SGHKS and CDR2 YYEKEE (reference sequence). V was pared by 3 bases and J by 4 bases, with 10 bases between. The CDR3 length is 13 residues. The CDR3 bases are TGTGCCAGCAGCTATGGGGACTTCTATGGCTACACCTTC. It specifies CASSYGDFYGYTF.

This clonotype was counted a few times. The chain links TRBV6-5 to TRBJ1-2, with 8 bases matching TRBD1. The CDR3 is 13 residues long. Germline CDR1 MNHEY, CDR2 SVGAGI. V gave up 2 bases and J gave up 8 bases; unmatched junction bases: 4. DNA of the CDR3: TGTGCCAGCAGTTACGGGACAGGCTTCGGCTACACCTTC. Translation: CASSYGTGFGYTF.

This clonotype was found a few times. The V and J genes are TRBV29-1 and TRBJ2-1; D ambiguous. V was clipped by 3 bases and J by 3 bases, with 15 bases between them. This CDR3 region has 15 residues. Germline V gene lookup returns CDR1 SQVTM and CDR2 ANQGSEA. CDR3 nucleotides: TGCAGCGTTGAGTCCGAACTCGCCGTCTACAATGAGCAGTTCTTC. It codes for CSVESELAVYNEQFF.

The chain carries TRBV6-6 and TRBJ1-1, with 11 bases lining up with TRBD1. The junction had 1 base not matched to a gene; V was cut back by 0 bases and J by 4 bases. Germline values: CDR1 MNHNY, CDR2 SVGAGI (reference sequence). CDR3 length: 15 residues. In DNA, the CDR3 is TGTGCCAGCAGTTACTCGGGACAGGGGGTCACTGAAGCTTTCTTT. Encoded protein: CASSYSGQGVTEAFF.

V usage is TRBV14 and J usage is TRBJ2-7, with TRBD1 matching 7 bases. The trim removed 0 bases at V and 4 bases at J, leaving 18 bases unmatched. CDR3 length: 19 residues. CDR1 is SGHDN and CDR2 is FVKESK in the germline V gene. The CDR3 region has the DNA TGTGCCAGCAGCCAAGATCGCAGGGGGAGCCGGGGAAGGATATACGAGCAGTACTTC. Translation gives CASSQDRRGSRGRIYEQYF.

V gene TRBV20-1 combines with J gene TRBJ1-4; 9 nucleotides align to TRBD1. The CDR3 is 15 amino acids. In germline, CDR1 is DFQATT, CDR2 SNEGSKA (reference sequence). V dropped 0 bases and J dropped 8; count of bases not matched to a gene: 7. This CDR3 is CSARDPGQGNEKLFF. CDR3 sequence (DNA): TGCAGTGCTAGAGACCCGGGACAGGGTAACGAAAAACTGTTTTTT.

This clonotype was observed many times. This chain connects TRBV10-2 to TRBJ2-7, with a tentative D call TRBD1 (6 bases). Trimming left V 8 bases short and J 3 bases short, with 11 bases between. Germline lookup yields CDR1 WSHSY and CDR2 SAAADI. The CDR3 totals 12 residues. The CDR3 sequence is CASQRTDYEQYF. The CDR3 DNA reads as TGCGCCAGCCAAAGGACAGACTACGAGCAGTACTTC.

The sample holds a few counts of this clonotype. The DNA for the CDR3 is TGCAGTGCTAGAGATCCCGGGGAGACCCAGTACTTC. Encoded protein: CSARDPGETQYF. The V call is TRBV20-1, the J call TRBJ2-5, with D unclear. V gave up 0 bases and J gave up 5 bases, with 7 bases separating them. The CDR3 has 12 amino acids. Germline values: CDR1 DFQATT, CDR2 SNEGSKA (reference sequence).

This clonotype was detected a few times. The V call is TRBV20-1, the J call TRBJ1-4; 8 bases are shared with TRBD1. The length of the CDR3 is 12 residues. With V trimmed by 6 bases and J by 11 bases, 8 bases remained unmatched. Germline CDR1 reads DFQATT; CDR2 reads SNEGSKA (reference sequence). The CDR3 is CSAGQGRRKLFF. The CDR3, as DNA: TGCAGTGCCGGACAGGGTCGTCGGAAACTGTTTTTT.